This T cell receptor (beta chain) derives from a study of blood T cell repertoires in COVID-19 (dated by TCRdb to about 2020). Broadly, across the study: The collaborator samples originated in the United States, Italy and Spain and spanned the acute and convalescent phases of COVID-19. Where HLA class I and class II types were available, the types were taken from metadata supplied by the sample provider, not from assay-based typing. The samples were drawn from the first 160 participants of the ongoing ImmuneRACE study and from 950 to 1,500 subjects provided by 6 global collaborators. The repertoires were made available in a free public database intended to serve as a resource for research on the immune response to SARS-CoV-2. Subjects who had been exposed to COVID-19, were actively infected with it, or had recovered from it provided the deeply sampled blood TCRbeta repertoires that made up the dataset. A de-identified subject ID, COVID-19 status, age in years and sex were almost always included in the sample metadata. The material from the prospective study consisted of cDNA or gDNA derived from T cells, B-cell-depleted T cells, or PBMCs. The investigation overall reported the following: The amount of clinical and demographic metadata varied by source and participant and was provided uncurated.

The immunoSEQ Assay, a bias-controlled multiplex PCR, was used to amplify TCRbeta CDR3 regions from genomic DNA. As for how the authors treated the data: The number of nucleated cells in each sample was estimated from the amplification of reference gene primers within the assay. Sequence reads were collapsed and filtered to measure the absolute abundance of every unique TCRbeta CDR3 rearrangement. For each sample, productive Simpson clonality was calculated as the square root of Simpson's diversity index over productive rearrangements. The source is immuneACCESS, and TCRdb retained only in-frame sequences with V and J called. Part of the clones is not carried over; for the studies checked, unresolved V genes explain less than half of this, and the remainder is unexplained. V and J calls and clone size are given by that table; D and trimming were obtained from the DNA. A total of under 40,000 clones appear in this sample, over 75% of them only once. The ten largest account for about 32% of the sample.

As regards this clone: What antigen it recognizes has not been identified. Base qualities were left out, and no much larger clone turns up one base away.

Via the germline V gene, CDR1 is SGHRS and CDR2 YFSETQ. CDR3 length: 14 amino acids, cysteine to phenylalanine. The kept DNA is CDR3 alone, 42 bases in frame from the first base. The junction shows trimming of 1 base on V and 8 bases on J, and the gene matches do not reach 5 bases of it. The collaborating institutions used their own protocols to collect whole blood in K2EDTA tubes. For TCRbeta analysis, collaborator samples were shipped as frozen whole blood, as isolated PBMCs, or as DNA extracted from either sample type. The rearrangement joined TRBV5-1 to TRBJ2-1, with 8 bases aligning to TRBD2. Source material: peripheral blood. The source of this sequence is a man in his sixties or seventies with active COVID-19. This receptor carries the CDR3 CASSLSPGGDEQFF. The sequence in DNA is TGCGCCAGCAGCTTGTCACCGGGAGGGGATGAGCAGTTCTTC. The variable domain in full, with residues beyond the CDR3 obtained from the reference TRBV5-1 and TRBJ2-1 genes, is KAGVTQTPRYLIKTRGQQVTLSCSPISGHRSVSWYQQTPGQGLQFLFEYFSETQRNKGNFPGRFSGRQFSNSRSEMNVSTLELGDSALYLCASSLSPGGDEQFFGPGTRLTVL.